The TCR beta chain under discussion was sequenced for a study of shared clonotypes between healthy human individuals. Some clones are missing from TCRdb's copy, which holds only in-frame ones; the method was immunoSEQ multiplex PCR. The sample includes more than 500,000 clones, approximately 95% seen only once; the top ten take about 0.11%. Looked up from germline, CDR1 is MNHEY and CDR2 is SVGAGI. The ends were cut back, 6 bases at V and 0 bases at J, with 8 bases in the middle. The CDR3 covers 13 residues. In the naive CD8 group, cells lacked CD45RO and were positively selected for CCR7, so terminally differentiated effector memory CD45RA+ cells were left out.

The clonotype was recovered from a woman aged 25 to 39 in good health. The sample was naive CD8+ T cells sorted from blood. The rearrangement links TRBV6-5 to TRBJ1-1; a weak D match, TRBD1 (5 bases). The chain's CDR3 is CASRLQVNTEAFF. In DNA form, the CDR3 reads TGTGCCAGCAGATTACAGGTGAACACTGAAGCTTTCTTT.